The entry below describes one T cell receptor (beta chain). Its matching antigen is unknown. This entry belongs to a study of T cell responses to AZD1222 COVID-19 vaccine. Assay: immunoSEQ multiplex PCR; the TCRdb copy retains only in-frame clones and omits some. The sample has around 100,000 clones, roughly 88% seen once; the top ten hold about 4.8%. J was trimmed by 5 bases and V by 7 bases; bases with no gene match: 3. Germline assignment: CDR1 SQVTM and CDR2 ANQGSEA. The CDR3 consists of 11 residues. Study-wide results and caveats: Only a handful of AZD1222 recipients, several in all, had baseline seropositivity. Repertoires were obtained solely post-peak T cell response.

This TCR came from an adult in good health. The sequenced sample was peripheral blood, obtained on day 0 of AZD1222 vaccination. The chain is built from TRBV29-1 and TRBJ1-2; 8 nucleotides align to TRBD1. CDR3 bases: TGCAGCGACCGACAGGGGTATGGCTACACCTTC. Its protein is CSDRQGYGYTF. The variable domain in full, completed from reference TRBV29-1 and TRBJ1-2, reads SAVISQKPSRDICQRGTSLTIQCQVDSQVTMMFWYRQQPGQSLTLIATANQGSEATYESGFVIDKFPISRPNLTFSTLTVSNMSPEDSSIYLCSDRQGYGYTFGSGTRLTVV.